These 8 T cell receptor beta chains were all obtained from the same sample, sequenced in a study of cytomegalovirus exposure and HLA in healthy donors. Primers: 60 Vbeta forward and 13 Jbeta reverse. Measured with immunoSEQ multiplex PCR; TCRdb has only the in-frame clones, and not every one. The table shows over 150,000 clones, with approximately 75% occurring only once. Material: PBMCs. The receptor set was obtained from a man aged 18 to 35 in good health and CMV-seronegative.

This chain uses TRBV6-6 with TRBJ1-1, with D maybe TRBD1 (6 bases). Germline V gives CDR1 MNHNY, CDR2 SVGAGI (reference sequence). This CDR3 contains 15 residues. The V end was cut by 6 bases, the J end by 0 bases, with 14 bases between. The CDR3: CASRPRDTLNTEAFF. CDR3 DNA: TGTGCCAGCAGGCCCCGGGACACACTGAACACTGAAGCTTTCTTT.

The V and J genes are TRBV9 and TRBJ1-2, with 8 positions matching TRBD1. Looked up from germline, CDR1 is SGDLS and CDR2 is YYNGEE. Germline trimming cut 0 bases from V and 2 bases from J; bases unmatched to any gene: 9. This CDR3 spans 17 amino acids. CDR3 sequence reads: CASSVASSTGVNYGYTF. The CDR3 coding sequence is TGTGCCAGCAGCGTAGCAAGCTCGACAGGGGTGAACTATGGCTACACCTTC.

V and J are TRBV6-1 and TRBJ2-3; D remains unclear. This CDR3 region has 12 residues. The germline V and J ends were trimmed by 0 bases and 7 bases, with 5 bases remaining between them. The germline V gene encodes CDR1 MNHNS and CDR2 SASEGT. CDR3 sequence (DNA): TGTGCCAGCAGTGAAGCGGCCTATACGCAGTATTTT. Protein: CASSEAAYTQYF.

This clone was detected only a few times. This chain joins TRBV5-1 and TRBJ2-1, with 10 bases lining up with TRBD2. This CDR3 has 17 residues. The V gene end was trimmed by 4 bases and the J gene end by 6 bases; junction bases not matched to a gene: 13. Germline V lookup: CDR1 SGHRS, CDR2 YFSETQ. CDR3 nucleotide sequence: TGCGCCAGCAGCACCGTAGCGGGGGGCAGTTTCCTCAATGAGCAGTTCTTC. It encodes CASSTVAGGSFLNEQFF.

This chain uses TRBV7-2 with TRBJ2-1; 7 positions match TRBD2. Looked up from germline, CDR1 is SGHTA and CDR2 is FQGNSA. Trimming at V came to 4 bases and at J to 8 bases, leaving 14 bases not matched to a gene. The CDR3 extends over 16 amino acids. CDR3 nucleotides: TGTGCCAGCAGCTGGCCCCCCAGCGGGGTTAGAGATGAGCAGTTCTTC. Translating it yields CASSWPPSGVRDEQFF.

This clone turned up a few times. The rearrangement uses TRBV7-9 and TRBJ1-5; TRBD1 aligns across 8 bases. The V segment lost 4 bases and the J segment 0 bases; nucleotides outside the gene matches: 5. Germline V gene data show CDR1 as SEHNR and CDR2 as FQNEAQ (reference sequence). This CDR3 region has 16 residues. CDR3 nucleotide sequence: TGTGCCAGCAGCTCCGGGACAGGAAATAGCAATCAGCCCCAGCATTTT. Its translation: CASSSGTGNSNQPQHF.

J is TRBJ1-6 and V is TRBV6-1; TRBD1 is a possible D gene (5 bases). The germline CDR1 and CDR2 sequences are MNHNS and SASEGT. This CDR3 spans 13 amino acids. Deletions cut 2 bases from V and 9 bases from J, with 8 bases between. DNA of the CDR3: TGTGCCAGCAGTGAACGGGGGTTTTCACCCCTCCACTTT. Its protein is CASSERGFSPLHF.

J is TRBJ2-6 and V is TRBV4-1; D is perhaps TRBD2 (5 bases). Trimming shortened V by 2 bases and J by 0 bases, and 5 bases separated the two germline ends. The CDR3 runs to 15 residues. Germline CDR1 and CDR2: MGHRA and YSYEKL. The CDR3, as DNA: TGCGCCAGCAGCCAACGGGGCTCTGGGGCCAACGTCCTGACTTTC. Translated: CASSQRGSGANVLTF.